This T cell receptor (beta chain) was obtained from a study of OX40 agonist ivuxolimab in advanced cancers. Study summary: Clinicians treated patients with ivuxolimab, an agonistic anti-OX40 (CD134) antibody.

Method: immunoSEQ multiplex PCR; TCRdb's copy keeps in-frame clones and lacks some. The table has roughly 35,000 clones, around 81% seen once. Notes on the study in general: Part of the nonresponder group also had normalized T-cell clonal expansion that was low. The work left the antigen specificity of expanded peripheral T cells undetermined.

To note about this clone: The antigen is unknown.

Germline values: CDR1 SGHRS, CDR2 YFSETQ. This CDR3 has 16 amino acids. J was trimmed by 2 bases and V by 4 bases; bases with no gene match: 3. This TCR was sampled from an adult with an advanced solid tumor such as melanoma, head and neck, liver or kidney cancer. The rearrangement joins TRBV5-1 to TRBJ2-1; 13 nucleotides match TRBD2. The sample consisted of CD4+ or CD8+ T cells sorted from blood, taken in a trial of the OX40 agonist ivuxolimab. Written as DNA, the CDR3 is TGCGCCAGCAGCGCAGGGACTAGCGGGACCTACAATGAGCAGTTCTTC. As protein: CASSAGTSGTYNEQFF.